This record concerns one T cell receptor beta chain sequence. Its cognate antigen is unknown. The length of the CDR3 is 14 residues. V lost 4 bases and J 1 base, leaving 11 bases between the germline ends. Germline CDR1 is SGHDT and CDR2 is YYEEEE. The sample comes from a study of cytomegalovirus exposure and HLA in healthy donors. General observations from the study: Reports described diagnosis of cytomegalovirus status by the classifier as highly specific and sensitive.

The primer mix had 60 Vbeta and 13 Jbeta primers. Repertoires were generated with immunoSEQ multiplex PCR, while TCRdb's copy carries only in-frame clones and drops some. The sample has around 250,000 clones, about 81% seen once. The sequenced material came from PBMCs. This receptor was taken from a woman aged 55-70 years in good health and CMV-seropositive. This rearrangement joins TRBV5-6 to TRBJ2-5; D perhaps matches TRBD2 (6 bases). CDR3: CASSRRDFQETQYF. CDR3 nucleotide sequence: TGTGCCAGCAGCCGCCGGGACTTCCAAGAGACCCAGTACTTC.